This entry concerns a single T cell receptor (beta chain). The table came from immunoSEQ multiplex PCR; TCRdb's copy has only in-frame clones and leaves some out. Of 210,000 or so clones in the sample, approximately 80% were seen once. These data come from a study of blood T cell repertoires in COVID-19. Clinical histories supplied by participants themselves formed the basis of cohort assignment. In germline, CDR1 is MNHEY, CDR2 SVGAGI. The CDR3 spans 14 residues. The germline V and J ends were trimmed by 5 bases and 5 bases, with 15 bases remaining between them. The V gene is TRBV6-5, the J gene TRBJ2-5; tentative D call: TRBD1 (6 bases). This sequence originates from a woman between 40 and 55 years old with acute COVID-19. The source material was PBMCs or T cells enriched from blood (not recorded which). The CDR3 nucleotides are TGTGCCAGCAGTCTCTTCAGGGGCGGGGAGACCCAGTACTTC. It encodes CASSLFRGGETQYF.